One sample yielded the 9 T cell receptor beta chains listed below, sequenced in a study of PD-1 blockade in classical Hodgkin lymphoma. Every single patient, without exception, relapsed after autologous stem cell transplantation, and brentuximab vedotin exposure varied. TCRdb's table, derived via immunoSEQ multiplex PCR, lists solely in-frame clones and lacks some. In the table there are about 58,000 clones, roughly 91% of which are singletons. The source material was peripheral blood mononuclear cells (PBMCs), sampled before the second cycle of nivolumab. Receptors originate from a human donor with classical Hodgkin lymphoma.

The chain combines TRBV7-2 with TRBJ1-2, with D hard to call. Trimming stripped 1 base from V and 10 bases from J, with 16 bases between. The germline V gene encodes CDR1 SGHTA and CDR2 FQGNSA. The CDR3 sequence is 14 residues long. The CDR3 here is CASSLVPAYLDYTF. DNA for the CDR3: TGTGCCAGCAGCTTAGTCCCGGCCTACTTAGACTACACCTTC.

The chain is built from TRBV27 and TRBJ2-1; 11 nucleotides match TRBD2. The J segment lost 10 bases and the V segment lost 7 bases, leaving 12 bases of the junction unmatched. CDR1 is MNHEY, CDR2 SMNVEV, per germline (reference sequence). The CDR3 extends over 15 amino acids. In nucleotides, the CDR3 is TGTGCCAGCACCTCCCTAGCGGGGGGAAACTGGGAGCAGTTCTTC. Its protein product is CASTSLAGGNWEQFF.

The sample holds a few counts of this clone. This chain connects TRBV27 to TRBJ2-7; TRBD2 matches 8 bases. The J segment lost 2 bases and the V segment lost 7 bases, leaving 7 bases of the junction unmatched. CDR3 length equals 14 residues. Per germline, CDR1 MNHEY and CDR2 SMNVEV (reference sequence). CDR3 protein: CASTSGGPTYEQYF. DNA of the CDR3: TGTGCCAGCACCTCGGGGGGGCCGACCTACGAGCAGTACTTC.

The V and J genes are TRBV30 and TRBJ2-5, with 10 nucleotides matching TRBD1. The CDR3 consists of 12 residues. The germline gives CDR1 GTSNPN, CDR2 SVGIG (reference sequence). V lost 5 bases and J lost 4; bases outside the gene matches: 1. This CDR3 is CAWGQGVETQYF. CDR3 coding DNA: TGTGCCTGGGGACAGGGGGTAGAGACCCAGTACTTC.

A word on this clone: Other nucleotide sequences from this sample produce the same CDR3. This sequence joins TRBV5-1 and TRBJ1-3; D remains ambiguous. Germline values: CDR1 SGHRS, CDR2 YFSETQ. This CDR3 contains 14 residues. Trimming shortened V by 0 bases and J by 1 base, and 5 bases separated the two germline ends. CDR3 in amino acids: CASSLDSSGNTIYF. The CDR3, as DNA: TGCGCCAGCAGCTTGGATTCTTCTGGAAACACCATATATTTT.

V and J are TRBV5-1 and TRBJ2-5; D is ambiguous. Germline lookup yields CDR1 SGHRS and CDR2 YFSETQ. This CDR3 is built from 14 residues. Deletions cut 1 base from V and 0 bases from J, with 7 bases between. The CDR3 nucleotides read TGCGCCAGCAGCTTGAGGGCGGACCAAGAGACCCAGTACTTC. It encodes CASSLRADQETQYF.

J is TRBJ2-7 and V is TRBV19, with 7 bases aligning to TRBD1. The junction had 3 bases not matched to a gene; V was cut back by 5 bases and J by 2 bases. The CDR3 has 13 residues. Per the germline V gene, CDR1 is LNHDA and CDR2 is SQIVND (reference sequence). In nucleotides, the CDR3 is TGTGCCAGTAGTTGGGGGACAGCCTACGAGCAGTACTTC. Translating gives CASSWGTAYEQYF.

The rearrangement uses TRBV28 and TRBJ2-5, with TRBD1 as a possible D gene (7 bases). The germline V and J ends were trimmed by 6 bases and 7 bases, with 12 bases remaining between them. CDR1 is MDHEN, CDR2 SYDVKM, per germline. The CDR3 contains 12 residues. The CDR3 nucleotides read TGTGCCAGCAGGCGGGACAGCGGGACCCAGTACTTC. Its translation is CASRRDSGTQYF.

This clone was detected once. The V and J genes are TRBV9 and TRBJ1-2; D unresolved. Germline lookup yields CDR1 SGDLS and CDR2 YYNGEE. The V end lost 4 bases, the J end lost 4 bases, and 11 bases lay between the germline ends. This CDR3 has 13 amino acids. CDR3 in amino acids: CASSPQTPYGYTF. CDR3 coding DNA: TGTGCCAGCAGCCCACAAACCCCCTATGGCTACACCTTC. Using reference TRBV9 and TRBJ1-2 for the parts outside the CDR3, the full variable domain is DSGVTQTPKHLITATGQRVTLRCSPRSGDLSVYWYQQSLDQGLQFLIQYYNGEERAKGNILERFSAQQFPDLHSELNLSSLELGDSALYFCASSPQTPYGYTFGSGTRLTVV.